The clone carrying this T cell receptor (beta chain) was counted ten times or more. Its antigen remains unidentified. The entry originates in a study of T cell repertoires in cytomegalovirus infection. Study-level information: CMV infection together with matching HLA type was indicated by public TCR beta signatures. Whole-study findings and limits: HLA-C-restricted, CMV-specific TCR beta clonotypes were dominant ex vivo. Cumulated frequencies of public TCR beta families served to identify carriers of CMV plus the relevant HLA.

Germline-derived CDR1 and CDR2 are SGHTA and FQGNSA. V gave up 7 bases and J gave up 4 bases; unmatched junction bases: 14. CDR3 length: 18 residues. A single record per CDR3 protein comes from TCRdb applying MiXCR to the reads. The sample has tens of thousands of distinct CDR3 sequences, 3% to 4% seen once. This TCR came from a human donor in good health (CMV status not recorded). Some clones in this sample may be carry-over from other donors' samples. The chain uses TRBV7-2 and TRBJ2-3; 13 bases fit TRBD2. Source material: PBMCs. The CDR3 nucleotides are TGTGCCAGCACCATCCAGCCGGGACTAGCGGGAATATCAGATACGCAGTATTTT. This sequence encodes CASTIQPGLAGISDTQYF.